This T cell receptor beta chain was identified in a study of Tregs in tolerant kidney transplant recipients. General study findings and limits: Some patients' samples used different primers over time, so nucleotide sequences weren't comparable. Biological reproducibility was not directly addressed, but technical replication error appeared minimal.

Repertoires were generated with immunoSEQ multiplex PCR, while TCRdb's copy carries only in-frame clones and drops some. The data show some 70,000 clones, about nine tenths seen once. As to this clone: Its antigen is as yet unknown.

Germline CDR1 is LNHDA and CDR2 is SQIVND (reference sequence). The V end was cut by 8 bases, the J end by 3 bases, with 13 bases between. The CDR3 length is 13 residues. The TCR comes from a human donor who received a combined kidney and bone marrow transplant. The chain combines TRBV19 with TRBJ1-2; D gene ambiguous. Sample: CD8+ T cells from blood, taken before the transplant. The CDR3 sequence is CASWVGTYYGYTF. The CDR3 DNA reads TGTGCCAGTTGGGTGGGCACCTACTATGGCTACACCTTC.